This TCR beta chain was found in a study of shared clonotypes between healthy human individuals. Study background: Per-donor plates numbered three CD4 naive, three CD4 memory, two CD8 naive and one CD8 memory. Study-wide results and limits: Between a few donors, naive CD4 clonotypes were shared at a level of around 5.2%.

Several immunoSEQ plates held equal portions of the genomic DNA taken from each subset. Each sorted subset replicate got 200 ng genomic DNA, approximately 27,000 genomes. Sequencing was performed with immunoSEQ multiplex PCR; in TCRdb, only in-frame clones are kept and a portion is missing. The profile shows some 2,400,000 clones, 90% to 97% of them singletons. In regard to this clone: What it recognizes is unknown.

Specimen: naive CD4+ T cells sorted from blood. Subset in this sample: CD45RA+ positively selected. This TCR derives from a man aged 18 to 30 in good health.

The CDR3 nucleotides read TGTGCCAGCAGTTACTCACAGCCCTATGGCTACACCTTC. Protein sequence: CASSYSQPYGYTF. The rearrangement uses TRBV6-5 and TRBJ1-2; D remains ambiguous. The CDR3 consists of 13 residues. V lost 0 bases, J lost 4 bases, and 6 bases lay in between. CDR1 is MNHEY, CDR2 SVGAGI, per germline.